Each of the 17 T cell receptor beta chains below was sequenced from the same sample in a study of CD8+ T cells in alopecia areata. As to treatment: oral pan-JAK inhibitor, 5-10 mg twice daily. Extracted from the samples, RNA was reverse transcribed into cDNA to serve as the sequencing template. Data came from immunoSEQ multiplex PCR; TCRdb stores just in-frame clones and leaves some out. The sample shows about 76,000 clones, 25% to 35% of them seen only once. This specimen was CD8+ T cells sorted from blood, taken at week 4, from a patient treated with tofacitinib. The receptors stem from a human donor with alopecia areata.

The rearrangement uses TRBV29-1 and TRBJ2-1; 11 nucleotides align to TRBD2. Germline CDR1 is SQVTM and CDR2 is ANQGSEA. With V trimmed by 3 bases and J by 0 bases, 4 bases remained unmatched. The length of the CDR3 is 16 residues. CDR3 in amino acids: CSVDGLAGGSYNEQFF. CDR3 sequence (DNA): TGCAGCGTTGACGGGCTAGCGGGGGGCTCCTACAATGAGCAGTTCTTC.

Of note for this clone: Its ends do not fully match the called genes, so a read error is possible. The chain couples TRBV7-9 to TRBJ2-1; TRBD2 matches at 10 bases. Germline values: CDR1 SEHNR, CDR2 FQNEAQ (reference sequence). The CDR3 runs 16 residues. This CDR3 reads CASSQSGRAYSDEQFF. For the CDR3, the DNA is TGCGCCAGCAGCCAGAGCGGGAGGGCCTATAGCGATGAGCAGTTCTTC.

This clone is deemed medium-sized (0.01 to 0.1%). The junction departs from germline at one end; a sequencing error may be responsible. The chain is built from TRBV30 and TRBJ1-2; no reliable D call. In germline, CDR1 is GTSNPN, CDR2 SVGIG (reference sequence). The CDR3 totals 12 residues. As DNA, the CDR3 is TGTGCCTGGAGGGCCTGGGATGGGTTTCTTGCCTTC. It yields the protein CAWRAWDGFLAF.

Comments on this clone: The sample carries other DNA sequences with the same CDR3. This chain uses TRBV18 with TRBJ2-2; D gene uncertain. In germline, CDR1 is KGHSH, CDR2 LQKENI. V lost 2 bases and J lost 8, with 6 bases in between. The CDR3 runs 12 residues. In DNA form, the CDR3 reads TGTGCCAGCTCACCAGGCGGAGGGGAGCTGTTTTTT. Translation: CASSPGGGELFF.

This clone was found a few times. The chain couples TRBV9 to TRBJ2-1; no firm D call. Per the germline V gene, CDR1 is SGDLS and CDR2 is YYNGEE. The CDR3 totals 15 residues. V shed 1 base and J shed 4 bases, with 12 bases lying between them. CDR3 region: CASSVWGSEYNEQFF. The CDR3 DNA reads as TGTGCCAGCAGCGTATGGGGATCAGAGTACAATGAGCAGTTCTTC.

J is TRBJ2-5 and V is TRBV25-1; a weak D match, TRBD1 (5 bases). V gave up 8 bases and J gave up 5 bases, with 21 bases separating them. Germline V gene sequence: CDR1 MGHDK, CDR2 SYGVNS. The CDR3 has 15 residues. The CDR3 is CASLPQDNPWETQYF. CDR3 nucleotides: TGTGCCAGCCTCCCCCAGGACAACCCCTGGGAGACCCAGTACTTC.

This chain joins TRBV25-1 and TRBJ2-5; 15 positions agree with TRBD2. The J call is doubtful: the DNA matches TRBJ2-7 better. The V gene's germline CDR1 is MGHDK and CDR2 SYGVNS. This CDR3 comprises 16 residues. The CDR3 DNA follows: TGTGCCAGCAGTGGGTCCGGGACTAGCGGGAGGTACGAGCAGTACTTC. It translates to CASSGSGTSGRYEQYF.

This CDR3 is CASSPAGDGYTF. CDR3 coding DNA: TGTGCCAGCAGTCCCGCCGGAGATGGCTACACCTTC. This rearrangement joins TRBV27 to TRBJ1-2; D gene unclear. Germline CDR1 and CDR2: MNHEY and SMNVEV (reference sequence). This CDR3 contains 12 residues. V was cut by 5 bases and J by 6 bases, with 10 bases left in between.

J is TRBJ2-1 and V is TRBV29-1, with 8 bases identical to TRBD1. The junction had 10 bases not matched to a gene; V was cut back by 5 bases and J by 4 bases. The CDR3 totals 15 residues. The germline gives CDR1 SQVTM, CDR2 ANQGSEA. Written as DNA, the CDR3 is TGCAGCGTTATACCTCCGGGACAGGCATACAATGAGCAGTTCTTC. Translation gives CSVIPPGQAYNEQFF.

In DNA, the CDR3 is TGCAGCGTTGTGGATCCGAGCGGGGGCTACGAGCAGTACTTC. Amino acid sequence: CSVVDPSGGYEQYF. This chain connects TRBV29-1 to TRBJ2-7; 8 bases agree with TRBD2. The germline gives CDR1 SQVTM, CDR2 ANQGSEA. V dropped 4 bases and J dropped 3; count of bases not matched to a gene: 8. This CDR3 region has 14 residues.

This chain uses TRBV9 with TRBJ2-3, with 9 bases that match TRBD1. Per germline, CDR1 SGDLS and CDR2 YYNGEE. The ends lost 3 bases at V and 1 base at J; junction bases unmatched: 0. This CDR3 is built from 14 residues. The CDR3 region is CASSGTGGTDTQYF. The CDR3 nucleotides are TGTGCCAGCAGCGGGACAGGGGGCACAGATACGCAGTATTTT.

The chain's CDR3 is CSVDRLQVNQPQHF. The CDR3 region has the DNA TGCAGCGTTGATAGGCTTCAGGTGAATCAGCCCCAGCATTTT. The chain combines TRBV29-1 with TRBJ1-5; D not certain. This CDR3 has 14 amino acids. Looked up from germline, CDR1 is SQVTM and CDR2 is ANQGSEA. V lost 3 bases to trimming and J lost 4 bases, with 13 bases between them.

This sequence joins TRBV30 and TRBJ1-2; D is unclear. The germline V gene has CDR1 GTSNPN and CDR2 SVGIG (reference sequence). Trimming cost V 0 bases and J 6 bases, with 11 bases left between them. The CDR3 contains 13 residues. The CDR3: CAWSVIPRDGYTF. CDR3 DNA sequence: TGTGCCTGGAGTGTTATCCCTCGGGATGGCTACACCTTC.

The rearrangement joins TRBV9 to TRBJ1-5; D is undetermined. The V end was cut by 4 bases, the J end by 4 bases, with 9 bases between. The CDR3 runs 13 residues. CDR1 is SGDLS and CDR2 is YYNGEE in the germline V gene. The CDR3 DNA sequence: TGTGCCAGCAGCAAGGAAGGAAATCAGCCCCAGCATTTT. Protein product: CASSKEGNQPQHF.

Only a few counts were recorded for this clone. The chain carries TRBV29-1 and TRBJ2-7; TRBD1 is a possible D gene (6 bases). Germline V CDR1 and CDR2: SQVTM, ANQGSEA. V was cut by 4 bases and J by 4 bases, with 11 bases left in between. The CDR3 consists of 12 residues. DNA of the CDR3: TGCAGCGTTGGCAGCAGGGGTTACGAGCAGTACTTC. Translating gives CSVGSRGYEQYF.

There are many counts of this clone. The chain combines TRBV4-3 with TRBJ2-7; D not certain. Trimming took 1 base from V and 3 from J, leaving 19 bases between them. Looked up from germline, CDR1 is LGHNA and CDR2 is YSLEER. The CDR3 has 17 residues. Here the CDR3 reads CASSQAFNPPGVYEQYF. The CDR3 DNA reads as TGCGCCAGCAGCCAAGCCTTTAACCCCCCAGGCGTCTACGAGCAGTACTTC.

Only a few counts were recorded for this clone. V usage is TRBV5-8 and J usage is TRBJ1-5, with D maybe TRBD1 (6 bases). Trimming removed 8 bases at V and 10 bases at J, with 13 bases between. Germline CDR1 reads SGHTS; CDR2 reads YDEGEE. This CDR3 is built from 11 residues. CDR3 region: CASTGYPPQHF. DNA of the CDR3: TGTGCCAGTACAGGGTATCCACCCCAGCATTTT.